This T cell receptor (beta chain) was recovered during a study of CD8 T cells in Susac syndrome. This clonotype was counted only a few times. In germline, CDR1 is SEHNR, CDR2 FQNEAQ (reference sequence). This CDR3 has 16 amino acids. V was trimmed by 5 bases and J by 0 bases, leaving 16 bases between them. From blood CD8+ and CD4+ T cells, TCR beta sequences were generated. Relapsing-remitting disease, either stable or active, was present in the treatment-naive patients who were the multiple sclerosis controls. TEMRA cells were enriched by FACS, and CD4+ and CD8+ T cells were negatively isolated. With random hexamers, roughly 0.45 to 1 ug RNA was reverse transcribed. Coverage of TCR beta CDR3 amplification by immunoSEQ multiplex PCR extended to 54 Vbeta and 13 Jbeta. TCRdb passed the immunoSEQ multiplex PCR reads through MiXCR, listing each CDR3 protein once. The table shows just over 300,000 distinct CDR3 sequences, with about 91% occurring only once.

This receptor was identified in a human donor with multiple sclerosis. The chain joins TRBV7-9 to TRBJ1-1; D is perhaps TRBD1 (5 bases). The sequenced sample was CD4+ T cells from PBMCs. CDR3: CASSVNRGFVNTEAFF. The CDR3 DNA is TGTGCCAGCAGCGTAAATCGGGGGTTTGTGAACACTGAAGCTTTCTTT.